The 21 T cell receptor beta chains reported below all come from one sample, sequenced in a study of cytomegalovirus exposure and HLA in healthy donors. 13 Jbeta primers and 60 Vbeta primers were used for the PCR. Profiling relied on immunoSEQ multiplex PCR, and the TCRdb table lists in-frame clones only, not all of them. The table has 120,000 to 150,000 clones, more than 60% seen once; the top ten hold about 1.7%. The source material was PBMCs. These receptors came from a male donor in good health and CMV-seronegative.

V and J are TRBV29-1 and TRBJ2-3; unclear D gene. The CDR3 length is 12 residues. Germline CDR1 and CDR2: SQVTM and ANQGSEA. Trimming took off 2 bases at V and 1 base at J, with 4 bases between the two ends. CDR3: CSVEQGTDTQYF. The CDR3 DNA reads as TGCAGCGTTGAACAGGGCACAGATACGCAGTATTTT.

DNA of the CDR3: TGCAGCGTAGGACCTCGGGTCAGGGTAGGAGAGACCCAGTACTTC. This gives the protein CSVGPRVRVGETQYF. V and J are TRBV29-1 and TRBJ2-5; D possibly corresponds to TRBD1 (5 bases). V was pared by 6 bases and J by 4 bases, with 21 bases between. CDR1 is SQVTM, CDR2 ANQGSEA, per germline. CDR3 length: 15 amino acids.

This rearrangement joins TRBV7-6 to TRBJ1-3; 10 bases map to TRBD1. The J segment lost 2 bases and the V segment lost 3 bases, leaving 13 bases of the junction unmatched. CDR1 and CDR2 from the germline V gene are SGHVS and FNYEAQ. The length of the CDR3 is 19 residues. CDR3 amino acids: CASSFSTGQGDIAGNTIYF. CDR3 in DNA: TGTGCCAGCAGCTTTTCTACTGGACAGGGGGATATCGCTGGAAACACCATATATTTT. The full variable domain, with the rest looked up from reference TRBV7-6 and TRBJ1-3, is GAGVSQSPRYKVTKRGQDVALRCDPISGHVSLYWYRQALGQGPEFLTYFNYEAQQDKSGLPNDRFSAERPEGSISTLTIQRTEQRDSAMYRCASSFSTGQGDIAGNTIYFGEGSWLTVV.

This clone was detected only once. CDR3 sequence reads: CASSVQLGQPNEKLFF. CDR3 DNA sequence: TGCGCCAGCAGCGTACAGCTTGGACAGCCTAATGAAAAACTGTTTTTT. The chain joins TRBV5-1 to TRBJ1-4; a weak D match, TRBD1 (6 bases). The CDR3 loop spans 16 amino acids. Germline V lookup: CDR1 SGHRS, CDR2 YFSETQ. V was shortened by 4 bases and J by 3 bases, with 16 bases between the two germline ends.

This clone has more than one count but fewer than ten. The V and J genes are TRBV6-1 and TRBJ1-5, with a weak D call TRBD1 (5 bases). The CDR3 sequence is 14 residues long. Germline lookup yields CDR1 MNHNS and CDR2 SASEGT. The ends were cut back, 10 bases at V and 0 bases at J, with 13 bases in the middle. The CDR3 bases are TGTGCCACCGCGGACATCAATAGCAATCAGCCCCAGCATTTT. It yields the protein CATADINSNQPQHF.

The rearrangement joins TRBV5-6 to TRBJ1-2; perhaps TRBD1 as D (6 bases). V was pared by 0 bases and J by 1 base, with 13 bases between. CDR1 SGHDT and CDR2 YYEEEE come from the germline V gene. This CDR3 region has 16 residues. CDR3 sequence reads: CASSLEETGLNYGYTF. CDR3 DNA: TGTGCCAGCAGCTTGGAGGAGACAGGACTTAACTATGGCTACACCTTC.

This clone was counted only a few times. The gene calls are TRBV5-3 and TRBJ1-2; 9 bases line up with TRBD1. TRBV5-3 is designated an ORF whose function remains uncertain. The CDR3 length is 18 residues. V was pared by 4 bases and J by 0 bases, with 13 bases of the junction left unmatched. The CDR3 protein is CARSLTPGQGISNYGYTF. In nucleotides, the CDR3 is TGTGCCAGAAGCCTTACCCCGGGACAGGGAATTTCTAACTATGGCTACACCTTC.

The rearrangement joins TRBV27 to TRBJ1-1; maybe TRBD1 (6 bases). Trimming cost V 1 base and J 4 bases, with 10 bases left between them. The CDR3 covers 14 residues. Per the germline V gene, CDR1 is MNHEY and CDR2 is SMNVEV (reference sequence). The CDR3 sequence is CASSLWAGATEAFF. In DNA form, the CDR3 reads TGTGCCAGCAGTTTATGGGCAGGGGCCACTGAAGCTTTCTTT.

This clone occurred a few times. The chain couples TRBV27 to TRBJ1-2, with D maybe TRBD1 (5 bases). The germline CDR1 and CDR2 sequences are MNHEY and SMNVEV (reference sequence). The CDR3 sequence is 15 residues long. V lost 8 bases and J lost 10, with 26 bases in between. Written as DNA, the CDR3 is TGTGCCAGCGGTTCCGCCCCGGGGGAAAAGGGTGACTACACCTTC. This gives the protein CASGSAPGEKGDYTF.

This clone was counted a few times. This chain uses TRBV18 with TRBJ1-1; D gene uncertain. Germline V gene lookup returns CDR1 KGHSH and CDR2 LQKENI. The CDR3 covers 15 residues. V was shortened by 2 bases and J by 5 bases, with 15 bases between the two germline ends. CDR3: CASSPSPARRTEAFF. The DNA of the CDR3 is TGTGCCAGCTCACCATCACCCGCTAGACGAACTGAAGCTTTCTTT.

The chain has TRBV7-3 and TRBJ2-3; D gene ambiguous. The CDR3 runs to 14 residues. Germline lookup yields CDR1 SGHTA and CDR2 FQGTGA. V was cut by 3 bases and J by 4 bases, with 11 bases left in between. This CDR3 is CASSFNTGADTQYF. In nucleotides, the CDR3 is TGTGCCAGCAGCTTTAATACGGGTGCAGATACGCAGTATTTT.

This clone was detected only a few times. J is TRBJ2-3 and V is TRBV6-5; D remains unclear. This CDR3 spans 13 amino acids. Germline V gene data show CDR1 as MNHEY and CDR2 as SVGAGI. V shed 7 bases and J shed 2 bases, with 10 bases lying between them. The CDR3 region has the DNA TGTGCCAGCACCCGTGGAGACACAGATACGCAGTATTTT. It codes for CASTRGDTDTQYF.

The chain joins TRBV25-1 to TRBJ2-5, with 9 bases fitting TRBD1. Germline CDR1 and CDR2: MGHDK and SYGVNS. The CDR3 loop spans 14 amino acids. With 3 bases clipped from V and 5 bases from J, the junction kept 4 bases outside the gene matches. The CDR3 sequence is CASSDHRGQETQYF. As DNA, the CDR3 is TGTGCCAGCAGTGATCACAGGGGGCAGGAGACCCAGTACTTC.

The genes are TRBV28 and TRBJ1-1; 8 bases line up with TRBD1. The CDR3 loop spans 15 amino acids. Germline V gives CDR1 MDHEN, CDR2 SYDVKM. J was trimmed by 1 base and V by 5 bases; bases with no gene match: 6. The CDR3, as DNA: TGTGCCAGCAGTCCCCGGACAGGGCCGAACACTGAAGCTTTCTTT. It specifies CASSPRTGPNTEAFF.

This chain links TRBV18 with TRBJ2-1, with D possibly being TRBD1 (7 bases). The CDR3 totals 16 residues. The V gene lost 0 bases and the J gene lost 7 bases, with 16 bases spanning the gap. Germline V lookup: CDR1 KGHSH, CDR2 LQKENI. The CDR3 nucleotides read TGTGCCAGCTCACCACCGTTCCAACAGGGGAGGAATGAGCAGTTCTTC. This codes for CASSPPFQQGRNEQFF.

This rearrangement joins TRBV2 to TRBJ1-2; no clear D. Trimming took off 4 bases at V and 9 bases at J, with 9 bases between the two ends. Germline values: CDR1 SNHLY, CDR2 FYNNEI. The CDR3 covers 11 residues. The CDR3 region is CASSADLSYTF. CDR3 bases: TGTGCCAGCAGTGCGGACTTGAGCTACACCTTC.

The chain recombines TRBV27 with TRBJ2-1; 8 bases are a match to TRBD2. Trimming took 3 bases from V and 6 from J; bases not matched to a gene: 7. This CDR3 spans 15 amino acids. Germline V gives CDR1 MNHEY, CDR2 SMNVEV (reference sequence). The CDR3 DNA follows: TGTGCCAGCAGTTTCGAGCGGGGGAGTCGCAATGAGCAGTTCTTC. It translates to CASSFERGSRNEQFF.

J is TRBJ2-1 and V is TRBV29-1; 7 bases map to TRBD1. Per the germline V gene, CDR1 is SQVTM and CDR2 is ANQGSEA. V lost 7 bases and J lost 0; bases outside the gene matches: 12. The CDR3 sequence is 16 residues long. The CDR3 DNA is TGCAGCGGCGAAGGGGACAGTGCTAGCTCCTACAATGAGCAGTTCTTC. Encoded protein: CSGEGDSASSYNEQFF.

This clone occurred a few times. The V call is TRBV4-1, the J call TRBJ1-3, with 9 bases aligning to TRBD1. The CDR3 length is 14 residues. Trimming cost V 4 bases and J 3 bases; bases outside gene matches: 1. Germline assignment: CDR1 MGHRA and CDR2 YSYEKL. The CDR3 spells CASSRTGDGNTIYF. CDR3 sequence (DNA): TGCGCCAGCAGCCGGACAGGGGATGGAAACACCATATATTTT.

The rearrangement joins TRBV7-2 to TRBJ1-5; D ambiguous. This CDR3 spans 12 amino acids. CDR1 is SGHTA, CDR2 FQGNSA, per germline. V shed 8 bases and J shed 4 bases, with 9 bases lying between them. CDR3 residues: CASGLTNQPQHF. The CDR3 bases are TGTGCCAGCGGGCTCACTAATCAGCCCCAGCATTTT.

The chain recombines TRBV27 with TRBJ2-1; 10 nucleotides line up with TRBD2. The CDR3 loop spans 19 amino acids. V gave up 5 bases and J gave up 5 bases; unmatched junction bases: 18. CDR1 is MNHEY, CDR2 SMNVEV, per germline (reference sequence). For the CDR3, the DNA is TGTGCCAGCAGTCGACACTTAAAGCGGGGGGGGCCGAAGAACAATGAGCAGTTCTTC. Encoded protein: CASSRHLKRGGPKNNEQFF.